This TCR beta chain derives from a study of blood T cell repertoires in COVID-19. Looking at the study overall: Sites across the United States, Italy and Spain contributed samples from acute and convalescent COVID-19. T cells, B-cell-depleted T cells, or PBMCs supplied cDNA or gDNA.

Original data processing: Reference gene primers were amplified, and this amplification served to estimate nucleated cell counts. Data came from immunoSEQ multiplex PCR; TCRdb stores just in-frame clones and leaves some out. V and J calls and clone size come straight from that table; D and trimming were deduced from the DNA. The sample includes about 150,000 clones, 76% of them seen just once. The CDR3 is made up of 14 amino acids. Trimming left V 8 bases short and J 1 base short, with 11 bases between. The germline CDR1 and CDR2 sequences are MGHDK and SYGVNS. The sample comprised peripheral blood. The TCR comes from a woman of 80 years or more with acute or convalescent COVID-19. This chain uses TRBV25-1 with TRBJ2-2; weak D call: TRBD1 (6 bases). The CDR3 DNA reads TGTGCCAGCCCCTCGGACAGGAACACCGGGGAGCTGTTTTTT. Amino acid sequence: CASPSDRNTGELFF.